What follows are 12 T cell receptor beta chains derived from one specimen sequenced in a study of shared clonotypes between healthy human individuals. The protocol was immunoSEQ multiplex PCR, while the TCRdb copy is restricted to in-frame clones and leaves out a portion. In the table there are about 2,500,000 clones, 85% to 95% of which are singletons. Sequenced input: naive CD4+ T cells sorted from blood. Subset specified: CD45RA+ positively selected. These receptors were collected from a man between 18 and 35 years old in good health.

This sequence joins TRBV25-1 and TRBJ1-6; D remains unclear. In germline, CDR1 is MGHDK, CDR2 SYGVNS. The V end lost 0 bases, the J end lost 6 bases, and 3 bases lay between the germline ends. There are 13 residues in the CDR3. DNA of the CDR3: TGTGCCAGCAGTGAATACGTTAATTCACCCCTCCACTTT. It encodes CASSEYVNSPLHF. Drawing the rest from reference TRBV25-1 and TRBJ1-6, the complete variable domain is EADIYQTPRYLVIGTGKKITLECSQTMGHDKMYWYQQDPGMELHLIHYSYGVNSTEKGDLSSESTVSRIRTEHFPLTLESARPSHTSQYLCASSEYVNSPLHFGNGTRLTVT.

The chain recombines TRBV14 with TRBJ2-5, with 9 bases fitting TRBD1. The CDR3 loop spans 15 amino acids. Germline loops: CDR1 SGHDN, CDR2 FVKESK. In DNA, the CDR3 is TGTGCACCTTTGGGACAGGGATCTGGGCAAGAGACCCAGTACTTC. Protein product: CAPLGQGSGQETQYF.

A single count supports this clone. The V call is TRBV5-5, the J call TRBJ2-7; 9 bases match TRBD1. This CDR3 is 15 amino acids long. Looked up from germline, CDR1 is SGHKS and CDR2 is YYEKEE (reference sequence). Germline trimming cut 4 bases from V and 6 bases from J; bases unmatched to any gene: 11. This CDR3 is CASSPDRGRVSEQYF. The CDR3 region has the DNA TGTGCCAGCAGCCCGGACAGGGGACGGGTTTCCGAGCAGTACTTC.

The V and J genes are TRBV7-9 and TRBJ2-7, with 13 bases that match TRBD2. Germline-derived CDR1 and CDR2 are SEHNR and FQNEAQ (reference sequence). The J segment lost 2 bases and the V segment lost 5 bases, leaving 12 bases of the junction unmatched. This CDR3 has 18 residues. The CDR3 loop is CASSPRLAGGPLTYEQYF. DNA of the CDR3: TGTGCCAGCAGCCCTCGACTAGCGGGGGGTCCCTTAACCTACGAGCAGTACTTC.

The V call is TRBV7-2, the J call TRBJ2-3, with 9 bases aligning to TRBD2. The V segment lost 2 bases and the J segment 3 bases; nucleotides outside the gene matches: 9. The CDR3 is 17 residues long. Germline lookup yields CDR1 SGHTA and CDR2 FQGNSA. CDR3 bases: TGTGCCAGCAGCTTAAGTATTCTTCTAGCGGGAACAGATACGCAGTATTTT. Residues: CASSLSILLAGTDTQYF. Looking up the rest from reference TRBV7-2 and TRBJ2-3 gives the full variable domain: GAGVSQSPSNKVTEKGKDVELRCDPISGHTALYWYRQSLGQGLEFLIYFQGNSAPDKSGLPSDRFSAERTGGSVSTLTIQRTQQEDSAVYLCASSLSILLAGTDTQYFGPGTRLTVL.

The gene calls are TRBV6-5 and TRBJ1-2, with a possible D match to TRBD1 (6 bases). The germline gives CDR1 MNHEY, CDR2 SVGAGI. The ends were cut back, 5 bases at V and 2 bases at J, with 12 bases in the middle. This CDR3 contains 14 residues. The CDR3 sequence: CASSPTGANYGYTF. The CDR3 DNA sequence: TGTGCCAGCAGTCCGACAGGAGCCAACTATGGCTACACCTTC.

The chain employs TRBV5-6 and TRBJ2-6; 9 bases fit TRBD1. Germline lookup yields CDR1 SGHDT and CDR2 YYEEEE. This CDR3 comprises 18 residues. With 4 bases clipped from V and 1 base from J, the junction kept 9 bases outside the gene matches. In DNA form, the CDR3 reads TGTGCCAGCAGCCTCACAGGGGGCGCGAAATCTGGGGCCAACGTCCTGACTTTC. Translated, it gives CASSLTGGAKSGANVLTF.

The sample holds a few counts of this clone. The same CDR3 arises from other DNA sequences in this sample as well. The CDR3 DNA sequence: TGTGCCAGTAGTGGCGGGACAGCTAACACTGAAGCTTTCTTT. It specifies CASSGGTANTEAFF. V and J are TRBV19 and TRBJ1-1; 7 bases agree with TRBD1. The CDR3 is 14 residues long. Germline V lookup: CDR1 LNHDA, CDR2 SQIVND (reference sequence). With V trimmed by 5 bases and J by 2 bases, 5 bases remained unmatched.

V and J are TRBV5-1 and TRBJ1-2, with a weak D call TRBD1 (6 bases). The germline V gene has CDR1 SGHRS and CDR2 YFSETQ. CDR3 size: 17 residues. V was shortened by 4 bases and J by 8 bases, with 27 bases between the two germline ends. DNA for the CDR3: TGCGCCAGCAGCCGCACGACAGGACACCCCACTATGGGGGGCTACACCTTC. It encodes CASSRTTGHPTMGGYTF.

The chain is built from TRBV7-2 and TRBJ1-1; 8 nucleotides match TRBD1. The V gene's germline CDR1 is SGHTA and CDR2 FQGNSA. Trimming cost V 3 bases and J 1 base; bases outside gene matches: 1. The CDR3 consists of 14 residues. CDR3 loop: CASSFGTGNTEAFF. CDR3 coding DNA: TGTGCCAGCAGCTTCGGGACAGGGAACACTGAAGCTTTCTTT.

The V gene is TRBV5-4, the J gene TRBJ2-7, with D perhaps matching TRBD1 (6 bases). This CDR3 has 15 amino acids. The germline V gene has CDR1 SGHNT and CDR2 YYREEE (reference sequence). The germline V and J ends were trimmed by 4 bases and 5 bases, with 19 bases remaining between them. The CDR3 DNA is TGTGCCAGCAGCCCGACAGGTGGGCAGAGGAACGAGCAGTACTTC. Its protein product is CASSPTGGQRNEQYF.

A remark on this clone: Germline and junction disagree at one end, which may indicate a read error. The J gene is TRBJ2-3, the V gene TRBV5-1; 8 nucleotides agree with TRBD1. Germline V lookup: CDR1 SGHRS, CDR2 YFSETQ. This CDR3 spans 11 amino acids. The CDR3 is CASSEGQDLDF. The DNA of the CDR3 is TGCGCCAGCAGCGAGGGACAGGACCTAGATTTT. Using reference TRBV5-1 and TRBJ2-3 for the parts outside the CDR3, the full variable domain is KAGVTQTPRYLIKTRGQQVTLSCSPISGHRSVSWYQQTPGQGLQFLFEYFSETQRNKGNFPGRFSGRQFSNSRSEMNVSTLELGDSALYLCASSEGQDLDFGPGTRLTVL.